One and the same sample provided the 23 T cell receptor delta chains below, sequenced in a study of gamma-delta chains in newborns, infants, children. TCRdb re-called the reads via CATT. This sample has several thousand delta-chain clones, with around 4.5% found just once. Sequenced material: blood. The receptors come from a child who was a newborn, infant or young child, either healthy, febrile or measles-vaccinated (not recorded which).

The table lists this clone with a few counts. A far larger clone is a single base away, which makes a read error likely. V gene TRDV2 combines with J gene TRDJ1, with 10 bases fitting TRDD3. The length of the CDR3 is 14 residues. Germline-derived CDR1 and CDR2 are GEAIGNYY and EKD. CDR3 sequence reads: CACDTVGDTDKLTF. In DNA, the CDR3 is TGTGCCTGTGACACCGTGGGGGATACCGATAAACTCACCTTT.

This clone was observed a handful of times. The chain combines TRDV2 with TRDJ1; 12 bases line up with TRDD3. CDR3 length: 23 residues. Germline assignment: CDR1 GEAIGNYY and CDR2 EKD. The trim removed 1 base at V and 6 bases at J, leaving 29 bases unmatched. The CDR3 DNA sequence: TGTGCCTGTGACACGCTGACTCCCGCCCTTCCCGTACTGGGGGATACCCCCATAAATAAACTCATCTTT. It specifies CACDTLTPALPVLGDTPINKLIF.

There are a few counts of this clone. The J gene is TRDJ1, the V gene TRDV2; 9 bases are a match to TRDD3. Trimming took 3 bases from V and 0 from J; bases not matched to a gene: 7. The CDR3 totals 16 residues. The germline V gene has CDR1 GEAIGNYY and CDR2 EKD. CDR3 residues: CACDLLGDLYTDKLIF. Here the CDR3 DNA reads TGTGCCTGTGACTTACTGGGGGACCTCTACACCGATAAACTCATCTTT.

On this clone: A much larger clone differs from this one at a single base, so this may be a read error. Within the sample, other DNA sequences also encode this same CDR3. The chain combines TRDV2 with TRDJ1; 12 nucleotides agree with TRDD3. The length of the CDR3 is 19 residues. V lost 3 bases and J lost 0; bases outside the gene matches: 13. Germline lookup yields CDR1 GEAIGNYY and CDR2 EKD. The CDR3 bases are TGTGCCTGTGACCCCGTCGTACTGGGGGATACCCCATACACCGATAAACTCATCTTT. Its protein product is CACDPVVLGDTPYTDKLIF.

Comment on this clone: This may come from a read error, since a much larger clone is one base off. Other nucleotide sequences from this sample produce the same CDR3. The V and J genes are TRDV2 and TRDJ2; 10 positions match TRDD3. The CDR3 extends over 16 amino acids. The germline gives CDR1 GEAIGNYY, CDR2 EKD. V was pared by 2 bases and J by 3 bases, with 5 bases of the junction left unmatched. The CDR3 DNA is TGTGCCTGTGACAAAGTGGGGGATACCCTGACAGCACAACTCTTCTTT. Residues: CACDKVGDTLTAQLFF.

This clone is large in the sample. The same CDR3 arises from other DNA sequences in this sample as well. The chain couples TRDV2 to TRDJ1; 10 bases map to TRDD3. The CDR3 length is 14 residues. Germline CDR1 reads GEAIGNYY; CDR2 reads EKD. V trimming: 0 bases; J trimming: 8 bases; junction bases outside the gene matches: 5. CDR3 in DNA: TGTGCCTGTGACACCGTCGGGGGATACGGCAAACTCATCTTT. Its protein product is CACDTVGGYGKLIF.

CDR3 sequence reads: CACDGLGDNTDKLIF. The DNA of the CDR3 is TGTGCCTGTGATGGACTGGGGGATAACACCGATAAACTCATCTTT. V and J are TRDV2 and TRDJ1, with 11 bases matching TRDD3. This CDR3 has 15 amino acids. The V and J ends lost 4 bases and 0 bases, in that order; junction bases with no gene match: 3. The V gene's germline CDR1 is GEAIGNYY and CDR2 EKD.

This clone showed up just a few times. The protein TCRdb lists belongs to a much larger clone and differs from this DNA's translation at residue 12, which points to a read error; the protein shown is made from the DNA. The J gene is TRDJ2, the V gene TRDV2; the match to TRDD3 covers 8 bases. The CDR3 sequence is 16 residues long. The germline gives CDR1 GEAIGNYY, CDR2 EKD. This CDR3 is CACDTVGDTLTVQLFF. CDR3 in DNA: TGTGCCTGTGACACCGTAGGGGATACTCTGACAGTACAACTCTTCTTT.

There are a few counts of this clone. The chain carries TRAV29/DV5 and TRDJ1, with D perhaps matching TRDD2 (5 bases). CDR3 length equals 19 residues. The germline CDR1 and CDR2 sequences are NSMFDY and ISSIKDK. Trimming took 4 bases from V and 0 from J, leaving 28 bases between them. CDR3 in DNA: TGTGCAGCAGACCCCACCAGACCTACACACCCGGTGTACACCGATAAACTCATCTTT. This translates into CAADPTRPTHPVYTDKLIF.

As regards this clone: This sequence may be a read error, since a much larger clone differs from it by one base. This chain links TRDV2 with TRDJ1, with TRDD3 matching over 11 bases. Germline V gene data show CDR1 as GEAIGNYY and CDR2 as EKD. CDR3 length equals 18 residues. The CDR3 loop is CACDTVLGDNRYTDKPIF. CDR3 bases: TGTGCCTGTGACACGGTACTGGGGGATAACAGGTACACCGATAAACCCATCTTT.

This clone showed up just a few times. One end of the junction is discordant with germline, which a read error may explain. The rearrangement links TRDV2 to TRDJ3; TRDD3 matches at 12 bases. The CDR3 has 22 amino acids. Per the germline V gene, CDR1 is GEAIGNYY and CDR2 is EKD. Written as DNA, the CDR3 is TGTGCCTGTGACACGATACTGGGGGATACCCGGGCTCACTCCTGGGACACCCGACAGAAGTTTTTC. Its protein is CACDTILGDTRAHSWDTRQKFF.

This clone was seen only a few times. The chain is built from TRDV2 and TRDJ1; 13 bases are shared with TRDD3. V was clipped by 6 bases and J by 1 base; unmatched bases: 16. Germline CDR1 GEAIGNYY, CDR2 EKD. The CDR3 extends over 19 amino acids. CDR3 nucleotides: TGTGCCTGTCGTGCCCACACTGGGGGATACGGGGAAGCCACCGATAAACTCATCTTT. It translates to CACRAHTGGYGEATDKLIF.

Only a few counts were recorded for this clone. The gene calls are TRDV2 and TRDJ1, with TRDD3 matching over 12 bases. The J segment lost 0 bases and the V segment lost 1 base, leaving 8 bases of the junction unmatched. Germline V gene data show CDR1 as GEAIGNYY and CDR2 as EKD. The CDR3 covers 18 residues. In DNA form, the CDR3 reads TGTGCCTGTGACACTCCTACTGGGGGATACAGGAACACCGATAAACTCATCTTT. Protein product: CACDTPTGGYRNTDKLIF.

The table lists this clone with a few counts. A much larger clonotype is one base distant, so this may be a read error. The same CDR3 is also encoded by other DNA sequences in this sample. The CDR3 sequence is CACDRLGDTDKLIF. In DNA form, the CDR3 reads TGTGCCTGTGACAGACTGGGGGATACCGATAAACTCATCTTT. The chain employs TRDV2 and TRDJ1; 10 nucleotides align to TRDD3. The germline V gene has CDR1 GEAIGNYY and CDR2 EKD. V lost 2 bases to trimming and J lost 2 bases; unmatched junction nucleotides: 1. The CDR3 length is 14 residues.

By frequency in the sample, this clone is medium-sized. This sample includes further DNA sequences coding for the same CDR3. CDR3 coding DNA: TGTGCTCTTGGGGAACACCCCGGCCTTCCGAAGGGCGGCTGGGGACCCGATAAACTCATCTTT. It translates to CALGEHPGLPKGGWGPDKLIF. V usage is TRDV1 and J usage is TRDJ1; TRDD2 or TRDD3 may be the D gene (6 bases each). V was pared by 1 base and J by 3 bases, with 30 bases between. The V gene's germline CDR1 is TSWWSYY and CDR2 QGS. The CDR3 extends over 21 amino acids.

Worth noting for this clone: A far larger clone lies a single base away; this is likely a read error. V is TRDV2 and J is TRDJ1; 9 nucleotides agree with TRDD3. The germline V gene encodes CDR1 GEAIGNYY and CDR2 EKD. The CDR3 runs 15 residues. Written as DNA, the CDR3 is TGTGCCTGTGACCCTTTACTGGGGGAGCTTAATAAACCCATCTTT. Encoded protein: CACDPLLGELNKPIF.

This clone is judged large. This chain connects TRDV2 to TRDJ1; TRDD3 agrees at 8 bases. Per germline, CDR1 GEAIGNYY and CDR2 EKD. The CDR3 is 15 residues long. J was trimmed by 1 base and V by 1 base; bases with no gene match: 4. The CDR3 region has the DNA TGTGCCTGTGACACGCTGGGGGAGTCCACCGATAAACTCATCTTT. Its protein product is CACDTLGESTDKLIF.

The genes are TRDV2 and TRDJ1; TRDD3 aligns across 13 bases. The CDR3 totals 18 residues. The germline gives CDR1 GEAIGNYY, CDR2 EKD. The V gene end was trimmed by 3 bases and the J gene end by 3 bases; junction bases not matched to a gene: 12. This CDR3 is CACDSLTTGGYAPDKLIF. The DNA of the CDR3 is TGTGCCTGTGACTCTCTTACTACTGGGGGATACGCCCCCGATAAACTCATCTTT.

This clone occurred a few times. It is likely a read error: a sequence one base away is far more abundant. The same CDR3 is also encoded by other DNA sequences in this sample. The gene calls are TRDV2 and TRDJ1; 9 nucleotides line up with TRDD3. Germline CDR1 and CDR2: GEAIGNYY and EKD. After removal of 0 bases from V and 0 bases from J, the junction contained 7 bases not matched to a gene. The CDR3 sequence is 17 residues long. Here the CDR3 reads CACDTVSGGLYTDKLIF. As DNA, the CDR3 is TGTGCCTGTGACACCGTGTCTGGGGGATTATACACCGATAAACTCATCTTT.

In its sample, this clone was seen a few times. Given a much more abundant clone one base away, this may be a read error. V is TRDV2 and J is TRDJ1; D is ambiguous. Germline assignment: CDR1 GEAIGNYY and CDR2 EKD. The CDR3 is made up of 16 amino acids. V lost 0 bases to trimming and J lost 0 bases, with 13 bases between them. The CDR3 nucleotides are TGTGCCTGTGACACCCCATGGAGGAATGACACCGATAAACTCATCTTT. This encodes CACDTPWRNDTDKLIF.

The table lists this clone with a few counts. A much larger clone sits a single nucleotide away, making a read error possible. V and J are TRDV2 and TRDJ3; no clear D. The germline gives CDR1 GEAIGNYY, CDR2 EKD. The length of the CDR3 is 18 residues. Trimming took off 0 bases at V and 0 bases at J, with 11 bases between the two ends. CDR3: CACDTVGTRSWDTRQMFF. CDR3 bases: TGTGCCTGTGACACCGTGGGAACCCGCTCCTGGGACACCCGACAGATGTTTTTC.

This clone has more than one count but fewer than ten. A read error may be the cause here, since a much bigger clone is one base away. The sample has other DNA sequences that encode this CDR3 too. CDR3 in amino acids: CACDTIDSGIREYTDKLIF. The CDR3 DNA follows: TGCGCCTGTGACACCATTGATAGCGGGATACGCGAGTACACCGATAAACTCATCTTT. J is TRDJ1 and V is TRDV2; 8 positions match TRDD3. The CDR3 consists of 19 residues. Germline CDR1 and CDR2: GEAIGNYY and EKD.

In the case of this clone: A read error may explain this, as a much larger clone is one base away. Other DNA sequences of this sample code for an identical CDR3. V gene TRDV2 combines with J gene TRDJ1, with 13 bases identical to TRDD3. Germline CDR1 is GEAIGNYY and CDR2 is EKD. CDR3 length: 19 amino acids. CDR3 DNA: TGTGCCTGCGACACCGTACTGGGGGATACGCGATCGTACACCGATAAACTCATCTTT. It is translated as CACDTVLGDTRSYTDKLIF.